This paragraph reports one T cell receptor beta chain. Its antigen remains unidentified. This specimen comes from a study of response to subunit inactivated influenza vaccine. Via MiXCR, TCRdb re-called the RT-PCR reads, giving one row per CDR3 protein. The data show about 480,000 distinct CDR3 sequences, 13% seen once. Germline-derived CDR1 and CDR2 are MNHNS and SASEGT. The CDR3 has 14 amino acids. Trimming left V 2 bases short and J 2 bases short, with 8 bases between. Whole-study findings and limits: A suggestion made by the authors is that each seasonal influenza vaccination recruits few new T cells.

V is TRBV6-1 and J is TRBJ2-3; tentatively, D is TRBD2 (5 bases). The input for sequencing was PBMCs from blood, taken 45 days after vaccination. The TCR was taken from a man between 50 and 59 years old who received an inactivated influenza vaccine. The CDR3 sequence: CASSEFGNTDTQYF. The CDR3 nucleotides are TGTGCCAGCAGTGAATTCGGGAACACAGATACGCAGTATTTT.